This T cell receptor beta chain was captured in a study of T cell responses to AZD1222 COVID-19 vaccine. Worth noting for this clone: Its target is not known. Other DNA sequences within the sample encode an identical CDR3.

Germline values: CDR1 SGHRS, CDR2 YFSETQ. The CDR3 spans 13 residues. V was clipped by 4 bases and J by 4 bases; unmatched bases: 2. Findings and limits, study-wide: All repertoire sampling was performed exclusively after the peak T cell response. Spike-specific TCR depth and breadth grew after two AZD1222 doses. White British people made up most donors, females outnumbered males, and clonal diversity was possibly underestimated. The study found vaccine-associated CD4 TCRs spanning spike, dominant at 160-218 and 743-854.

This table comes from immunoSEQ multiplex PCR, and its TCRdb copy is limited to in-frame clones, with some not included. The profile shows around 200,000 clones, approximately 86% of them singletons. The chain has TRBV5-1 and TRBJ1-1; 9 bases agree with TRBD1. This TCR came from an adult in good health. Here the sequenced sample was peripheral blood, taken on day 0 of AZD1222 vaccination. CDR3 residues: CASSVGQGTEAFF. CDR3 coding DNA: TGCGCCAGCAGCGTGGGACAGGGCACTGAAGCTTTCTTT. The variable domain in full, completed from reference TRBV5-1 and TRBJ1-1, reads KAGVTQTPRYLIKTRGQQVTLSCSPISGHRSVSWYQQTPGQGLQFLFEYFSETQRNKGNFPGRFSGRQFSNSRSEMNVSTLELGDSALYLCASSVGQGTEAFFGQGTRLTVV.